This T cell receptor beta chain comes out of a study of CD8+ T cells in alopecia areata. This sample's treatment: oral pan-JAK inhibitor, 5-10 mg twice daily. Extracted RNA was reverse transcribed into cDNA, the sequencing template. Assay: immunoSEQ multiplex PCR; the TCRdb copy retains only in-frame clones and omits some. The sample has approximately 150,000 clones, 55% to 75% seen once. The receptor's source is a human donor with alopecia areata. The sequencing here drew on CD4+ T cells sorted from blood, taken at week 24, from a patient treated with tofacitinib.

CDR3 protein: CATADRGGEKLFF. For the CDR3, the DNA is TGTGCCACGGCGGACAGGGGGGGTGAAAAACTGTTTTTT. The chain joins TRBV19 to TRBJ1-4; 10 bases map to TRBD1. CDR3 size: 13 residues. Germline CDR1 and CDR2: LNHDA and SQIVND (reference sequence). Trimming took 10 bases from V and 7 from J; bases not matched to a gene: 6. Full variable domain (outside the CDR3, taken from reference TRBV19 and TRBJ1-4): DGGITQSPKYLFRKEGQNVTLSCEQNLNHDAMYWYRQDPGQGLRLIYYSQIVNDFQKGDIAEGYSVSREKKESFPLTVTSAQKNPTAFYLCATADRGGEKLFFGSGTQLSVL.